One and the same sample provided the 25 T cell receptor beta chains below, sequenced in a study of molecular identifiers for immune sequencing clone quantification. One entry per CDR3 protein, called by TCRdb with MiXCR from the PCR reads. The table lists around 480,000 distinct CDR3 sequences, under 30% of them singletons. The sequenced sample consisted of naive CD8+ T cells from blood, with Jurkat cell RNA spiked in. Regarding subset: FACS-sorted CD8+CD4-CCR7+CD45RA+ naive T cells. These TCRs come from a human donor in good health. Some libraries in this study had Jurkat cell RNA spiked in.

This clonotype has a handful of counts. This chain uses TRBV27 with TRBJ2-7, with D possibly being TRBD1 (6 bases). The CDR3 is 13 residues long. Trimming removed 3 bases from V and 4 bases from J, with 10 bases in between. CDR1 is MNHEY and CDR2 is SMNVEV in the germline V gene (reference sequence). DNA of the CDR3: TGTGCCAGCAGTTTTTCTACAGGGTACGAGCAGTACTTC. Translating gives CASSFSTGYEQYF.

This clonotype was found a few times. The chain has TRBV4-1 and TRBJ2-1; no clear D. The CDR3 is made up of 13 amino acids. Germline CDR1 reads MGHRA; CDR2 reads YSYEKL. V lost 4 bases to trimming and J lost 5 bases, with 9 bases between them. As DNA, the CDR3 is TGCGCCAGCAGCCCTTACCGGGACAATGAGCAGTTCTTC. Its translation: CASSPYRDNEQFF.

Concerning this clonotype itself: Germline and junction disagree at one end, which may indicate a read error. V is TRBV11-2 and J is TRBJ2-3; 11 nucleotides line up with TRBD2. The CDR3 length is 19 residues. Germline values: CDR1 SGHAT, CDR2 FQNNGV. CDR3 coding DNA: TGTGCCAGCAGCAATTCGGGAGGGCGACTAGCGGGAAGCATAGATACGCAGTATTTT. Its protein is CASSNSGGRLAGSIDTQYF. Filled out from reference TRBV11-2 and TRBJ2-3, the complete variable domain reads EAGVAQSPRYKIIEKRQSVAFWCNPISGHATLYWYQQILGQGPKLLIQFQNNGVVDDSQLPKDRFSAERLKGVDSTLKIQPAKLEDSAVYLCASSNSGGRLAGSIDTQYFGPGTRLTVL.

This clonotype was seen only a few times. V gene TRBV6-2 or TRBV6-3 combines with J gene TRBJ1-5; D gene unclear. CDR3 length: 12 amino acids. The V and J ends lost 2 bases and 9 bases respectively, with 8 bases between them. Germline loops: CDR1 MNHEY, CDR2 SVGEGT. CDR3 DNA: TGTGCCAGCAGTTACAGGCAAGGGCCCCAGCATTTT. Translation: CASSYRQGPQHF.

This clonotype was observed many times. CDR3 region: CASSLDSTGYEQYF. The CDR3 nucleotides are TGCGCCAGCAGCTTGGATTCAACAGGGTACGAGCAGTACTTC. V and J are TRBV5-1 and TRBJ2-7; maybe TRBD1 (6 bases). Trimming pared 0 bases from V and 4 bases from J, leaving 11 bases between. CDR1 and CDR2 from the germline V gene are SGHRS and YFSETQ. The CDR3 consists of 14 residues.

This clonotype was observed a few times. This chain uses TRBV24-1 with TRBJ1-2; 7 nucleotides match TRBD1. Germline V gene lookup returns CDR1 KGHDR and CDR2 SFDVKD. V gave up 9 bases and J gave up 14 bases; unmatched junction bases: 5. The length of the CDR3 is 9 residues. In DNA form, the CDR3 reads TGTGCCACCCAAACAGGGGTTACCTTC. Protein sequence: CATQTGVTF.

In its sample, this clonotype was seen many times. The chain couples TRBV20-1 to TRBJ1-1, with D hard to call. Trimming stripped 1 base from V and 0 bases from J, with 9 bases between. Germline V gives CDR1 DFQATT, CDR2 SNEGSKA (reference sequence). This CDR3 region has 14 residues. The CDR3 here is CSARVRHLNTEAFF. The CDR3 DNA is TGCAGTGCTAGAGTTCGTCACCTGAACACTGAAGCTTTCTTT.

In regard to this clonotype: This may stem from a read error, because a much larger clone lies one nucleotide away. The CDR3 coding sequence is TGCAGTGCGAGTGACAGGGGGAGCTACTACGAGCAGTACTTC. Translation gives CSASDRGSYYEQYF. This chain links TRBV20-1 with TRBJ2-7, with TRBD1 matching over 9 bases. The CDR3 has 14 residues. V shed 6 bases and J 3 bases; nucleotides not matched to a gene: 9. Per the germline V gene, CDR1 is DFQATT and CDR2 is SNEGSKA (reference sequence).

This clonotype was seen many times. The chain has TRBV18 and TRBJ1-1; D is unresolved. Germline CDR1 and CDR2: KGHSH and LQKENI. The V gene lost 2 bases and the J gene lost 0 bases, with 16 bases spanning the gap. This CDR3 region has 17 residues. The CDR3 DNA reads as TGTGCCAGCTCACCAGGATTTATCCAGGTCATGAACACTGAAGCTTTCTTT. Protein: CASSPGFIQVMNTEAFF.

Points on this clonotype: Possible read error: a much larger clone is one base away. V usage is TRBV10-2 and J usage is TRBJ1-1, with a possible D match to TRBD1 (6 bases). This CDR3 region has 11 residues. Trimming left V 11 bases short and J 5 bases short, with 12 bases between. Germline lookup yields CDR1 WSHSY and CDR2 SAAADI. The CDR3 loop is CAARGGTEAFF. The CDR3 nucleotides are TGCGCCGCCAGGGGCGGGACTGAAGCTTTCTTT.

The J gene is TRBJ2-3, the V gene TRBV7-9; D may be TRBD1 (7 bases). The CDR3 totals 17 residues. CDR1 and CDR2 (germline): SEHNR, FQNEAQ (reference sequence). Trimming pared 1 base from V and 2 bases from J, leaving 16 bases between. CDR3 sequence: CASSLEGASVTTDTQYF. The CDR3 region has the DNA TGTGCCAGCAGCTTAGAGGGGGCTAGCGTTACCACAGATACGCAGTATTTT.

In its sample, this clonotype was seen a few times. The chain uses TRBV6-2 or TRBV6-3 and TRBJ2-7, with D perhaps matching TRBD1 (6 bases). Germline values: CDR1 MNHEY, CDR2 SVGEGT. The CDR3 has 13 residues. V was shortened by 6 bases and J by 0 bases, with 9 bases between the two germline ends. The CDR3: CASSEGVSYEQYF. CDR3 sequence (DNA): TGTGCCAGCAGCGAGGGGGTCTCCTACGAGCAGTACTTC.

In its sample, this clonotype was seen a few times. The rearrangement links TRBV5-6 to TRBJ2-1; 7 positions match TRBD1. Germline V gene sequence: CDR1 SGHDT, CDR2 YYEEEE. The CDR3 totals 14 residues. The ends lost 7 bases at V and 2 bases at J; junction bases unmatched: 6. The CDR3 DNA is TGTGCCAGCCGGGACAGTGTAACCTACAATGAGCAGTTCTTC. It specifies CASRDSVTYNEQFF.

The chain uses TRBV19 and TRBJ2-2, with no clear D. The CDR3 extends over 16 amino acids. With 0 bases removed from V and 3 bases from J, the gap between germline ends came to 11 bases. The germline V gene has CDR1 LNHDA and CDR2 SQIVND (reference sequence). The DNA for the CDR3 is TGTGCCAGTAGTATAGACGAGACTTGGGACACCGGGGAGCTGTTTTTT. Its protein product is CASSIDETWDTGELFF.

This clonotype was picked up a small number of times. One end of the junction does not line up with germline, which may come from a read error. The chain has TRBV11-2 and TRBJ2-1; 10 bases are shared with TRBD2. CDR3 length: 16 residues. In germline, CDR1 is SGHAT, CDR2 FQNNGV. DNA of the CDR3: TGTGCCAGTAGCTTAGGTAGCGGGGGGTTACGCAATGAGCAGTTCTTC. Translation: CASSLGSGGLRNEQFF.

This clonotype was recorded many times. This chain uses TRBV12-3 or TRBV12-4 with TRBJ1-3; D unclear. V gave up 6 bases and J gave up 4 bases, with 7 bases separating them. This CDR3 has 12 amino acids. DNA of the CDR3: TGTGCCAGCAGACCGGGGGGAAACACCATATATTTT. Protein product: CASRPGGNTIYF.

At least ten counts were recorded for this clonotype. CDR3: CSARESEAGTDTQYF. DNA of the CDR3: TGCAGTGCTAGAGAATCCGAGGCGGGAACAGATACGCAGTATTTT. This sequence joins TRBV20-1 and TRBJ2-3, with a weak D call TRBD2 (6 bases). CDR3 length: 15 residues. Germline loops: CDR1 DFQATT, CDR2 SNEGSKA (reference sequence). Trimming stripped 0 bases from V and 3 bases from J, with 13 bases between.

This clonotype came up many times. DNA of the CDR3: TGCAGCGTCATCCTGGAGGACACCGGGGAGCTGTTTTTT. This encodes CSVILEDTGELFF. The chain couples TRBV29-1 to TRBJ2-2; D possibly corresponds to TRBD2 (5 bases). The CDR3 spans 13 residues. Germline lookup yields CDR1 SQVTM and CDR2 ANQGSEA. V lost 6 bases and J lost 3, with 11 bases in between.

This clonotype was counted ten times or more. The rearrangement links TRBV29-1 to TRBJ1-1; D is unclear. There are 11 residues in the CDR3. Germline CDR1 reads SQVTM; CDR2 reads ANQGSEA. Trimming removed 0 bases from V and 4 bases from J, with 3 bases in between. The chain's CDR3 is CSVEELTEAFF. The CDR3 DNA reads as TGCAGCGTTGAAGAACTCACTGAAGCTTTCTTT.

Concerning this clonotype: The final CDR3 position lacks the conserved phenylalanine or tryptophan, pointing to a likely read error. CDR3: CASSILYQKTDTQYI. The CDR3 DNA reads TGTGCCAGTAGTATACTTTACCAGAAGACAGATACGCAGTATATT. The rearrangement links TRBV19 to TRBJ2-3, with no clear D. Between the trimmed V and J ends, which lost 2 bases and 3 bases, there was a span of 12 bases. Germline-derived CDR1 and CDR2 are LNHDA and SQIVND (reference sequence). The CDR3 runs to 15 residues.

This clonotype was observed a handful of times. The V and J genes are TRBV21-1 and TRBJ1-1. TRBV21-1 is a pseudogene locus. The CDR3 sequence is 16 residues long. The CDR3 DNA reads TGTGCCAGCAGCATTAGAAAAGGTCCCATGAACACTGAAGCTTTCTTT. It specifies CASSIRKGPMNTEAFF.

This clonotype came up many times. The V gene is TRBV19, the J gene TRBJ2-2, with D possibly being TRBD2 (5 bases). V was clipped by 5 bases and J by 3 bases, with 16 bases between them. The germline V gene has CDR1 LNHDA and CDR2 SQIVND (reference sequence). CDR3 length: 16 amino acids. CDR3 DNA sequence: TGTGCCAGTAGTCCCTTTTGGGGAGCTGACACCGGGGAGCTGTTTTTT. It translates to CASSPFWGADTGELFF.

This clonotype was seen only a few times. This chain joins TRBV12-3 or TRBV12-4 and TRBJ1-1; no clear D gene. V lost 7 bases and J lost 6, with 15 bases in between. The CDR3 spans 13 residues. The CDR3 DNA is TGTGCCAGCAAACCCGGTGGCGGGGCTGAAGCTTTCTTT. Translated: CASKPGGGAEAFF.

This clonotype turned up a few times. The chain joins TRBV27 to TRBJ2-7; D is unclear. The V and J ends lost 8 bases and 3 bases respectively, with 17 bases between them. Germline values: CDR1 MNHEY, CDR2 SMNVEV (reference sequence). The CDR3 has 14 residues. Written as DNA, the CDR3 is TGTGCCAGCCGGGTAGGTGGCTACTTCTACGAGCAGTACTTC. Residues: CASRVGGYFYEQYF.

This clonotype appeared many times. The genes are TRBV20-1 and TRBJ2-2; D call uncertain. Germline V CDR1 and CDR2: DFQATT, SNEGSKA (reference sequence). V was shortened by 0 bases and J by 1 base, with 12 bases between the two germline ends. This CDR3 spans 16 amino acids. The CDR3 reads CSARDGIAQNTGELFF. The DNA for the CDR3 is TGCAGTGCTAGAGATGGGATAGCACAGAACACCGGGGAGCTGTTTTTT.